A single sample gave rise to the 12 T cell receptor beta chains below, sequenced in a study of metastatic and nonmetastatic thyroid tumors. TCRdb ran MiXCR on the PCR reads. The sample has about 41,000 clones; more than 20% are singletons. Not a single patient had been given any form of treatment at any point before undergoing thyroid surgery. Source material: tumor tissue. These receptor sequences come from a female donor with papillary thyroid cancer or a benign thyroid nodule (not recorded which). Some clones in this sample may be carry-over from other donors' samples.

This clone came up a few times. A much larger clone lies one base from this, so it may be a read error. The rearrangement uses TRBV7-2 and TRBJ2-5, with D possibly called TRBD1 or TRBD2 (5 bases each). V was pared by 3 bases and J by 6 bases, with 23 bases between. Germline loops: CDR1 SGHTA, CDR2 FQGNSA. This CDR3 contains 17 residues. CDR3 sequence: CASSFRDPLGCLKTQYF. CDR3 coding DNA: TGTGCCAGCAGCTTCCGGGACCCCCTGGGTTGCCTCAAGACCCAGTACTTC.

This clone was counted a few times. A single base separates this from a much larger clone, so it may be a read error. The chain recombines TRBV29-1 with TRBJ1-2; TRBD1 might be the D (5 bases). Germline lookup yields CDR1 SQVTM and CDR2 ANQGSEA. The CDR3 is 13 amino acids. CDR3 amino acids: CSVDSGLNYGYAF. The DNA for the CDR3 is TGCAGCGTTGATTCAGGGCTGAATTATGGCTACGCCTTC.

The chain couples TRBV10-3 to TRBJ2-7; 9 bases fit TRBD2. V shed 3 bases, J shed 4 bases, and the junction held 7 bases outside the gene matches. The germline V gene has CDR1 ENHRY and CDR2 SYGVKD. There are 15 residues in the CDR3. Written as DNA, the CDR3 is TGTGCCATCAGTGATCTAGCGGGGAAGCGTTACGAGCAGTACTTC. The encoded protein is CAISDLAGKRYEQYF.

This clone was seen just once. The chain joins TRBV20-1 to TRBJ1-3; TRBD1 aligns across 7 bases. The CDR3 is made up of 12 amino acids. Germline CDR1 DFQATT, CDR2 SNEGSKA (reference sequence). The junction had 1 base not matched to a gene; V was cut back by 6 bases and J by 2 bases. CDR3 region: CSAQGAGNTIYF. CDR3 nucleotides: TGCAGTGCCCAGGGGGCTGGAAACACCATATATTTT.

This clone was observed many times. The chain employs TRBV12-5 and TRBJ1-2, with D possibly matching TRBD1 (6 bases). Germline V CDR1 and CDR2: LGHNT, FRNRAP. CDR3 size: 12 residues. The germline V and J ends were trimmed by 5 bases and 8 bases, with 12 bases remaining between them. The CDR3 bases are TGTGCTAGTGGTCTATCACAGGGAGGCTACACCTTC. Its protein product is CASGLSQGGYTF.

This clone was found a few times. V gene TRBV11-2 combines with J gene TRBJ2-3; D possibly corresponds to TRBD1 (6 bases). This CDR3 is 15 amino acids long. Deletions cut 2 bases from V and 4 bases from J, with 13 bases between. Germline V gene sequence: CDR1 SGHAT, CDR2 FQNNGV. CDR3 amino acids: CASSLIWGRADTQYF. In DNA, the CDR3 is TGTGCCAGCAGCTTAATCTGGGGGCGCGCAGATACGCAGTATTTT.

The chain carries TRBV19 and TRBJ2-7; tentative D call: TRBD2 (5 bases). Germline V lookup: CDR1 LNHDA, CDR2 SQIVND (reference sequence). The CDR3 covers 14 residues. V was shortened by 1 base and J by 6 bases, with 13 bases between the two germline ends. Here the CDR3 reads CASSIAASSGEQYF. DNA of the CDR3: TGTGCCAGTAGTATAGCAGCTAGCTCGGGCGAGCAGTACTTC. The full variable domain, rest sourced from reference TRBV19 and TRBJ2-7, is DGGITQSPKYLFRKEGQNVTLSCEQNLNHDAMYWYRQDPGQGLRLIYYSQIVNDFQKGDIAEGYSVSREKKESFPLTVTSAQKNPTAFYLCASSIAASSGEQYFGPGTRLTVT.

The V gene is TRBV20-1, the J gene TRBJ2-7; TRBD2 matches 11 bases. The trim removed 4 bases at V and 4 bases at J, leaving 6 bases unmatched. The germline CDR1 and CDR2 sequences are DFQATT and SNEGSKA (reference sequence). CDR3 length: 14 residues. CDR3 residues: CSAITSGSLYEQYF. CDR3 DNA: TGCAGTGCTATTACTAGCGGGAGTTTGTACGAGCAGTACTTC.

At least ten counts were recorded for this clone. The genes are TRBV24-1 and TRBJ1-5, with D hard to call. Trimming removed 3 bases at V and 1 base at J, with 9 bases between. Germline V lookup: CDR1 KGHDR, CDR2 SFDVKD. The CDR3 length is 15 residues. The CDR3 sequence is CATSDPRRSNQPQHF. For the CDR3, the DNA is TGTGCCACCAGTGATCCTCGTAGGAGCAATCAGCCCCAGCATTTT.

The rearrangement joins TRBV20-1 to TRBJ1-3, with 7 positions matching TRBD1. The germline V gene encodes CDR1 DFQATT and CDR2 SNEGSKA (reference sequence). The ends lost 6 bases at V and 3 bases at J; junction bases unmatched: 11. The CDR3 sequence is 15 residues long. For the CDR3, the DNA is TGCAGTGCCATACCACAGGGGAGACGTGGAAACACCATATATTTT. Translating gives CSAIPQGRRGNTIYF.

This clone was observed at least ten times. This chain joins TRBV6-1 and TRBJ1-1; perhaps TRBD1 as D (5 bases). Germline assignment: CDR1 MNHNS and CDR2 SASEGT. The CDR3 has 15 residues. V was clipped by 1 base and J by 7 bases, with 16 bases between them. CDR3 nucleotide sequence: TGTGCCAGCAGTGAAGTGGCCGAGGGGCCCAATGAAGCTTTCTTT. Translation: CASSEVAEGPNEAFF.

This clone has just a few counts. This chain's CDR3 is CASPSGSSYEQYF. The CDR3 coding sequence is TGTGCCAGCCCGAGCGGGAGCTCCTACGAGCAGTACTTC. The chain recombines TRBV6-1 with TRBJ2-7, with 8 bases lining up with TRBD2. CDR3 length: 13 residues. Germline V gives CDR1 MNHNS, CDR2 SASEGT. J was trimmed by 0 bases and V by 8 bases; bases with no gene match: 3.